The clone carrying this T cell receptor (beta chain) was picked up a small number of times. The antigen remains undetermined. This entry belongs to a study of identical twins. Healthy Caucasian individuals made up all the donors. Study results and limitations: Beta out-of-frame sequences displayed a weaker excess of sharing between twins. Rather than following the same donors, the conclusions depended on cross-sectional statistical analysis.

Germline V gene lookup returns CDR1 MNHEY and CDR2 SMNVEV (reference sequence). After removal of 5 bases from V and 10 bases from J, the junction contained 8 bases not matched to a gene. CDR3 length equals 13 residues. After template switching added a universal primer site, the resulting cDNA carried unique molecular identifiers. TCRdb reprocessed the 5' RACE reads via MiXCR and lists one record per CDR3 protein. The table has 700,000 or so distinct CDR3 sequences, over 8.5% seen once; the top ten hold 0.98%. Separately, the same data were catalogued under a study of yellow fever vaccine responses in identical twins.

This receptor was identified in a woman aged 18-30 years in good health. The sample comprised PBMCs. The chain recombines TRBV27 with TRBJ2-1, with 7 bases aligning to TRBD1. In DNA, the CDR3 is TGTGCCAGCAGTGGGACAGCTAGCAGGGAGCAGTTCTTC. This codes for CASSGTASREQFF.